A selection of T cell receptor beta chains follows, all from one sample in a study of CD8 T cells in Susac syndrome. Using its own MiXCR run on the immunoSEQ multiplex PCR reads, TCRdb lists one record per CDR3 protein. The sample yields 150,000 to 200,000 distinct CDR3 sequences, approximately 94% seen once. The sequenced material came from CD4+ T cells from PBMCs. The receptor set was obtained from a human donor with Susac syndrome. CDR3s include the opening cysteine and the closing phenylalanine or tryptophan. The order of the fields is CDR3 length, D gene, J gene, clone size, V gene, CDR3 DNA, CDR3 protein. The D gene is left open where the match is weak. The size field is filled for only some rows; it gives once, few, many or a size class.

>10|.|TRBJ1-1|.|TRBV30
TGTGCCTGGATCTCCGGGACGGCTTTCTTT
CAWISGTAFF
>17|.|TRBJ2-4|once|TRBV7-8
TGTGCCAGCAGCTTAAGGAGAACAGGGCTGGCCAAAAACATTCAGTACTTC
CASSLRRTGLAKNIQYF
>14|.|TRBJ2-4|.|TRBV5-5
TGTGCCAGCAGCTCGGAAGAGTATTCGGACATTCAGTACTTC
CASSSEEYSDIQYF
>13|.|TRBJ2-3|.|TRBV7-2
TGTGCCAGCAGCTTAGGAACGGGTCCATCGCAGTATTTT
CASSLGTGPSQYF
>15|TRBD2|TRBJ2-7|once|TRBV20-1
TGCAGTACCTCTAACCCTCGGGGGGGCCTCGGCGAGCAGTACTTC
CSTSNPRGGLGEQYF
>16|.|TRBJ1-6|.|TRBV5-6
TGTGCCAGCAGCTTGGAAGGGACCTCCTATAATTCACCCCTCCACTTT
CASSLEGTSYNSPLHF
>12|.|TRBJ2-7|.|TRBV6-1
TGTGCCAGCAGCGACAACAGGGATGGGCAGTACTTC
CASSDNRDGQYF
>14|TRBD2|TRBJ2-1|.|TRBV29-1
TGCAGCGTAGCGTCGGGGGGGTTTGGCAATGAGCAGTTCTTC
CSVASGGFGNEQFF
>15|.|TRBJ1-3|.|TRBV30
TGTGCCTGGGCTCCCAACAGAGGATCTGGAAACACCATATATTTT
CAWAPNRGSGNTIYF
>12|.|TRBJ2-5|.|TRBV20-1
TGCAGTGCTAGAGGTTTGGGCGAGACCCAGTACTTC
CSARGLGETQYF
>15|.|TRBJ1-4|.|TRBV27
TGTGCCAGTCAGAAGCTAGATGCAACTAATGAAAAACTGTTTTTT
CASQKLDATNEKLFF
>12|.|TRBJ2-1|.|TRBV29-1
TGCAGCCCCCGGACGGGGGTAAATGAGCAGTTCTTC
CSPRTGVNEQFF
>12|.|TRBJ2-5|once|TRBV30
TGTGCCTGGAGGCGGGTGGGAGAGACCCAGTACTTC
CAWRRVGETQYF
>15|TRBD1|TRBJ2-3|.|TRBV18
TGTGCCAGCTCACCCGGGACAGGGCAGCGAGATACGCAGTATTTT
CASSPGTGQRDTQYF
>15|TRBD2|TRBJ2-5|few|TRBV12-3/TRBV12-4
TGTGCCAGCAGTTTCGGAACTAGCGGTAAAGAGACCCAGTACTTC
CASSFGTSGKETQYF
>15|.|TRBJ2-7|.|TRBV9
TGTGCCAGCAGCGTAGCGGCAACTGGGCTAAGCGAGCAGTACTTC
CASSVAATGLSEQYF
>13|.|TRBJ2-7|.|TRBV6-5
TGTGCCAGCAGTTACTCTGGGGAATACGAGCAGTACTTC
CASSYSGEYEQYF
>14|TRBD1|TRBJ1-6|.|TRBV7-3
TGTGCCAGCAGCTCTACAGGGGCTCGGTCACCCCTCCACTTT
CASSSTGARSPLHF
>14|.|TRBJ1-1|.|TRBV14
TGTGCCAGCAGCCCTAATGCCTTACAGGGTCAAGCTTTCTTT
CASSPNALQGQAFF
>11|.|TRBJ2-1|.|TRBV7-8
TGTGCCAGCAGTCACCCCAATGAGCAGTTCTTC
CASSHPNEQFF
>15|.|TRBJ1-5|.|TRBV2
TGTGCCAGCAGTGACCAGGCGATAAGCAATCAGCCCCAGCATTTT
CASSDQAISNQPQHF
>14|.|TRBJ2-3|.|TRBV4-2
TGTGCCAGCAGCGACACGGCTAGCACAGATACGCAGTATTTT
CASSDTASTDTQYF
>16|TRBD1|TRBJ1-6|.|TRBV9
TGTGCCAGCAGCCTGAACGGGGACAGTGACACTTCACCCCTCCACTTT
CASSLNGDSDTSPLHF
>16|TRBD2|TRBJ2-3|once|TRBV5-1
TGCGCCAGCAGCCAAGGACTAGCGGGGGTCGCAGATACGCAGTATTTT
CASSQGLAGVADTQYF
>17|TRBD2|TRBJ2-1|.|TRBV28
TGTGCCAGCAGTCAACCCGGACTAGCGGGGGCCTACAATGAGCAGTTCTTC
CASSQPGLAGAYNEQFF
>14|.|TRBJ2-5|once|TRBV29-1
TGCAGCGTCCCCTGGGTGGGGGCAGGGGAGACCCAGTACTTC
CSVPWVGAGETQYF
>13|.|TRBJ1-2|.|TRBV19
TGTGCCAGTAGTAGTGGAGAGGACTATGGCTACACCTTC
CASSSGEDYGYTF
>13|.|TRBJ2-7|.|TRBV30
TGTGCCTGGAGCGCCCACGAGGGGCGCGAGCAGTACTTC
CAWSAHEGREQYF